The 15 T cell receptor beta chains below were found in one sample sequenced in a study of blood T cell repertoires in COVID-19. TCRdb's table, derived via immunoSEQ multiplex PCR, lists solely in-frame clones and lacks some. The table records under 130,000 clones, over 75% of them present only once. The source material was peripheral blood. The receptors come from a human donor in a cohort sampled during active or convalescent COVID-19.

This clone was seen a handful of times. This chain links TRBV2 with TRBJ2-7, with TRBD1 matching over 8 bases. The J segment lost 4 bases and the V segment lost 5 bases, leaving 4 bases of the junction unmatched. The CDR3 sequence is 13 residues long. Germline loops: CDR1 SNHLY, CDR2 FYNNEI. The CDR3 loop reads CASSLDRDYEQYF. The CDR3 DNA reads TGTGCCAGCAGTTTGGACAGGGATTACGAGCAGTACTTC.

The chain employs TRBV5-1 and TRBJ1-2; TRBD1 might be the D (5 bases). Germline loops: CDR1 SGHRS, CDR2 YFSETQ. Trimming removed 0 bases from V and 3 bases from J, with 12 bases in between. The CDR3 has 15 amino acids. This chain's CDR3 is CASSLERGGDYGYTF. The CDR3 nucleotides are TGCGCCAGCAGCTTGGAGAGGGGAGGGGACTATGGCTACACCTTC.

The DNA for the CDR3 is TGTGCCAGCAGCTTACGATGGGGACAGGGTGGGTCACCCCTCCACTTT. Translation gives CASSLRWGQGGSPLHF. This rearrangement joins TRBV7-2 to TRBJ1-6, with 9 bases aligning to TRBD1. The CDR3 is 16 amino acids. Germline V gives CDR1 SGHTA, CDR2 FQGNSA. V trimming: 2 bases; J trimming: 10 bases; junction bases outside the gene matches: 9. The entire variable domain, with the rest obtained from reference TRBV7-2 and TRBJ1-6, is as follows: GAGVSQSPSNKVTEKGKDVELRCDPISGHTALYWYRQSLGQGLEFLIYFQGNSAPDKSGLPSDRFSAERTGGSVSTLTIQRTQQEDSAVYLCASSLRWGQGGSPLHFGNGTRLTVT.

The rearrangement uses TRBV24-1 and TRBJ1-4; 7 nucleotides match TRBD1. Germline V lookup: CDR1 KGHDR, CDR2 SFDVKD. Trimming took 3 bases from V and 5 from J; bases not matched to a gene: 5. CDR3 length equals 15 residues. This chain's CDR3 is CATSDPGTENEKLFF. CDR3 sequence (DNA): TGTGCCACCAGTGATCCCGGGACAGAAAATGAAAAACTGTTTTTT.

V is TRBV5-1 and J is TRBJ2-3; D gene ambiguous. Germline CDR1 reads SGHRS; CDR2 reads YFSETQ. Trimming removed 4 bases from V and 0 bases from J, with 12 bases in between. The CDR3 has 15 amino acids. The CDR3 reads CASSLRFSSTDTQYF. The CDR3 DNA follows: TGCGCCAGCAGCCTGAGATTTTCTAGCACAGATACGCAGTATTTT.

This sequence joins TRBV5-1 and TRBJ2-7; the match to TRBD1 covers 7 bases. CDR3 length equals 16 residues. Per the germline V gene, CDR1 is SGHRS and CDR2 is YFSETQ. V trimming: 0 bases; J trimming: 2 bases; junction bases outside the gene matches: 8. CDR3 DNA sequence: TGCGCCAGCAGCTTGGGTATGACAGGGCAAGCCTACGAGCAGTACTTC. Translated: CASSLGMTGQAYEQYF.

This chain joins TRBV15 and TRBJ2-7, with 12 bases that match TRBD1. The V and J ends lost 8 bases and 6 bases, in that order; junction bases with no gene match: 2. The germline V gene has CDR1 LNHNV and CDR2 YYDKDF (reference sequence). This CDR3 is built from 12 residues. The CDR3 region has the DNA TGTGCCACCGGGACAGGGGGCTTCGAGCAGTACTTC. It translates to CATGTGGFEQYF. Together with reference TRBV15 and TRBJ2-7, the CDR3 gives the full variable domain: DAMVIQNPRYQVTQFGKPVTLSCSQTLNHNVMYWYQQKSSQAPKLLFHYYDKDFNNEADTPDNFQSRRPNTSFCFLDIRSPGLGDTAMYLCATGTGGFEQYFGPGTRLTVT.

CDR3 region: CASSPDYGGLGSPLHF. CDR3 sequence (DNA): TGTGCCAGCAGCCCAGACTACGGGGGGCTGGGTTCACCCCTCCACTTT. This chain connects TRBV4-2 to TRBJ1-6; maybe TRBD1 (6 bases). CDR1 LGHNA and CDR2 YNFKEQ come from the germline V gene. There are 16 residues in the CDR3. Trimming stripped 4 bases from V and 9 bases from J, with 19 bases between.

This chain connects TRBV3-1 (or the pseudogene TRBV3-2) to TRBJ2-3, with 8 bases fitting TRBD2. V shed 4 bases, J shed 7 bases, and the junction held 10 bases outside the gene matches. This CDR3 spans 15 amino acids. The germline V gene has CDR1 LGHDT and CDR2 YNNKEL (reference sequence). The CDR3 sequence: CASSPAVSGGYTQYF. The CDR3 DNA sequence: TGTGCCAGCAGCCCCGCGGTCAGCGGGGGATATACGCAGTATTTT.

The CDR3 reads CASSVETGADSGNTIYF. The CDR3 DNA reads TGTGCCAGCAGCGTGGAGACAGGGGCCGACTCTGGAAACACCATATATTTT. The V call is TRBV9, the J call TRBJ1-3; TRBD1 matches at 8 bases. Trimming at V came to 2 bases and at J to 0 bases, leaving 7 bases not matched to a gene. The germline CDR1 and CDR2 sequences are SGDLS and YYNGEE. The CDR3 is 17 amino acids.

This chain links TRBV4-1 with TRBJ1-1; perhaps TRBD1 as D (5 bases). In germline, CDR1 is MGHRA, CDR2 YSYEKL. V gave up 0 bases and J gave up 11 bases, with 13 bases separating them. The CDR3 consists of 13 residues. The CDR3 region is CASSQDRGRGAFF. CDR3 DNA sequence: TGCGCCAGCAGCCAAGATAGGGGCCGGGGGGCTTTCTTT.

The gene calls are TRBV2 and TRBJ1-6, with D possibly matching TRBD1 (6 bases). Germline V gene sequence: CDR1 SNHLY, CDR2 FYNNEI. The CDR3 has 15 amino acids. Trimming took off 7 bases at V and 7 bases at J, with 17 bases between the two ends. The CDR3 coding sequence is TGTGCCAGCAAGGGGGGGGCAGGACCCAATTCACCCCTCCACTTT. This translates into CASKGGAGPNSPLHF.

The V gene is TRBV7-9, the J gene TRBJ1-1; D might be TRBD1 (5 bases). V was trimmed by 2 bases and J by 8 bases, leaving 9 bases between them. This CDR3 is 12 amino acids long. The V gene's germline CDR1 is SEHNR and CDR2 FQNEAQ (reference sequence). This chain's CDR3 is CASSLITGEAFF. Here the CDR3 DNA reads TGTGCCAGCAGCTTAATTACAGGAGAAGCTTTCTTT.

The chain recombines TRBV5-1 with TRBJ2-2, with D uncertain. Germline V gene lookup returns CDR1 SGHRS and CDR2 YFSETQ. The CDR3 runs to 12 residues. The V end was cut by 3 bases, the J end by 5 bases, with 5 bases between. The CDR3 region has the DNA TGCGCCAGCAGCTCTGAGACCGGGGAGCTGTTTTTT. Protein: CASSSETGELFF.

CDR3 sequence (DNA): TGTGCCAGCAGTTCCAGGCAAAACACCATATATTTT. It yields the protein CASSSRQNTIYF. The chain links TRBV6-5 to TRBJ1-3; no clear D gene. The CDR3 totals 12 residues. Germline CDR1 reads MNHEY; CDR2 reads SVGAGI. Trimming removed 4 bases at V and 6 bases at J, with 7 bases between.